The source of this T cell receptor beta chain is a study of blood T cell repertoires in COVID-19. Libraries were prepared by immunoSEQ multiplex PCR; TCRdb keeps only in-frame clonotypes and omits some of them. The data contain 250,000 to 350,000 clones, 88% of them singletons. Deletions cut 2 bases from V and 6 bases from J, with 10 bases between. CDR3 size: 13 residues. The specimen was peripheral blood. This receptor was obtained from a woman aged 50 to 65 with active or convalescent COVID-19. The chain couples TRBV12-3 or TRBV12-4 to TRBJ1-2, with D perhaps TRBD1 (6 bases). The chain's CDR3 is CASSLTGSNGYTF. In DNA form, the CDR3 reads TGTGCCAGCAGTTTAACAGGGAGTAATGGCTACACCTTC.